This passage covers 8 T cell receptor beta chains from one sample sequenced in a study of OX40 agonist ivuxolimab in advanced cancers. To prepare the library, the immunoSEQ multiplex PCR assay was applied. Drawn from immuneACCESS, this table holds only the in-frame rearrangements with V and J called that TCRdb kept. Clones are partly lost; checked studies trace under half to an unresolved V gene and leave the rest unexplained. Counted in this sample were some 70,000 clones; around 80% of them appeared once. The top ten clonotypes cover around 8% of the sample. Sequenced material: CD4+ or CD8+ T cells sorted from blood, taken in a trial of the OX40 agonist ivuxolimab. These receptors all come from an adult with an advanced solid tumor such as melanoma, head and neck, liver or kidney cancer.

The V call is TRBV5-6, the J call TRBJ2-5; D is undetermined. Germline V CDR1 and CDR2: SGHDT, YYEEEE. This CDR3 spans 13 amino acids. V was cut by 1 base and J by 0 bases, with 4 bases left in between. The CDR3 loop reads CASSLFNQETQYF. CDR3 DNA sequence: TGTGCCAGCAGCTTGTTCAACCAAGAGACCCAGTACTTC.

The J gene is TRBJ2-5, the V gene TRBV5-1, with a tentative D call TRBD1 (6 bases). Between the trimmed V and J ends, which lost 4 bases and 4 bases, there was a span of 11 bases. This CDR3 is 13 amino acids long. The germline V gene encodes CDR1 SGHRS and CDR2 YFSETQ. The DNA for the CDR3 is TGCGCCAGCAGCACCCGAGGGGGAGAGACCCAGTACTTC. Its translation is CASSTRGGETQYF.

The chain is built from TRBV19 and TRBJ1-5; D is perhaps TRBD1 (6 bases). The length of the CDR3 is 14 residues. Germline assignment: CDR1 LNHDA and CDR2 SQIVND (reference sequence). V shed 6 bases and J shed 0 bases, with 9 bases lying between them. CDR3 sequence: CASRGHNSNQPQHF. CDR3 coding DNA: TGTGCCAGTAGGGGACACAATAGCAATCAGCCCCAGCATTTT. The whole variable domain, remainder taken from reference TRBV19 and TRBJ1-5, is DGGITQSPKYLFRKEGQNVTLSCEQNLNHDAMYWYRQDPGQGLRLIYYSQIVNDFQKGDIAEGYSVSREKKESFPLTVTSAQKNPTAFYLCASRGHNSNQPQHFGDGTRLSIL.

The chain carries TRBV7-9 and TRBJ1-4; D perhaps matches TRBD1 (6 bases). CDR3 length equals 14 residues. Trimming stripped 5 bases from V and 8 bases from J, with 15 bases between. The germline gives CDR1 SEHNR, CDR2 FQNEAQ (reference sequence). As DNA, the CDR3 is TGTGCCAGCAGCCGCACAGGGACGGGAGAAAAACTGTTTTTT. Residues: CASSRTGTGEKLFF.

V usage is TRBV6-1 and J usage is TRBJ1-5, with a possible D match to TRBD1 (6 bases). V shed 7 bases and J shed 7 bases, with 20 bases lying between them. Germline V gene lookup returns CDR1 MNHNS and CDR2 SASEGT. CDR3 length equals 15 residues. The CDR3 nucleotides read TGTGCCAGCACCAGAAATAGGGGGGGCTGGCAGCCCCAGCATTTT. It codes for CASTRNRGGWQPQHF.

The chain joins TRBV7-9 to TRBJ2-1; unclear D gene. Germline V CDR1 and CDR2: SEHNR, FQNEAQ (reference sequence). CDR3 length equals 14 residues. The germline V and J ends were trimmed by 2 bases and 3 bases, with 8 bases remaining between them. CDR3 DNA sequence: TGTGCCAGCAGCTTATTCGGTGACTACAATGAGCAGTTCTTC. It translates to CASSLFGDYNEQFF.

The rearrangement uses TRBV30 and TRBJ2-3, with a possible D match to TRBD1 (6 bases). Germline lookup yields CDR1 GTSNPN and CDR2 SVGIG (reference sequence). The V end lost 4 bases, the J end lost 4 bases, and 15 bases lay between the germline ends. The CDR3 runs 14 residues. CDR3 coding DNA: TGTGCCTGGACAGGGGAGTTTTTTGCAGATACGCAGTATTTT. It translates to CAWTGEFFADTQYF. Together with reference TRBV30 and TRBJ2-3, the CDR3 gives the full variable domain: SQTIHQWPATLVQPVGSPLSLECTVEGTSNPNLYWYRQAAGRGLQLLFYSVGIGQISSEVPQNLSASRPQDRQFILSSKKLLLSDSGFYLCAWTGEFFADTQYFGPGTRLTVL.

CDR3 coding DNA: TGTGCCAGCAGCCTTGGAGGGGCGCCTGAAGCTTTCTTT. Translating gives CASSLGGAPEAFF. The gene calls are TRBV4-2 and TRBJ1-1, with a weak D call TRBD1 (5 bases). Trimming stripped 4 bases from V and 6 bases from J, with 12 bases between. Germline CDR1 is LGHNA and CDR2 is YNFKEQ. The CDR3 runs to 13 residues.